Sequencing of this T cell receptor (beta chain) was carried out in a study of T cells and Merkel cell carcinoma outcomes. Produced via immunoSEQ multiplex PCR; TCRdb's table is partial and in-frame only. The table lists 15,000 to 17,000 clones, more than 80% of them singletons. CDR3 length equals 15 residues. Trimming pared 0 bases from V and 1 base from J, leaving 9 bases between. The V gene's germline CDR1 is SGDLS and CDR2 YYNGEE. The sequenced material came from tumor tissue from Merkel cell carcinoma. The rearrangement links TRBV9 to TRBJ2-3; D is possibly TRBD2 (5 bases). This clonotype was sampled from a human donor with Merkel cell carcinoma. CDR3 nucleotides: TGTGCCAGCAGCGTAGCGGGATTGGGCACAGATACGCAGTATTTT. Translated: CASSVAGLGTDTQYF.